This T cell receptor (beta chain) was sequenced in a study of brain T cells in children with intractable seizures. Turning to this clone: Its specificity is unknown.

Overall study findings and caveats: Clones missing pre-surgery may reflect undersampling of that blood sample.

The assay was immunoSEQ multiplex PCR, and TCRdb's table has in-frame clones only and misses some. The table has 62,000 or so clones, about 96% seen once. Germline-derived CDR1 and CDR2 are MNHEY and SMNVEV (reference sequence). V was pared by 7 bases and J by 0 bases, with 19 bases between. The CDR3 spans 17 residues. The sample consisted of peripheral blood, taken at surgery. The rearrangement joins TRBV27 to TRBJ1-3; D perhaps matches TRBD1 (6 bases). The source of this sequence is a boy less than two years old with focal cortical dysplasia and intractable seizures. CDR3 in amino acids: CASKGQGPNFSGNTIYF. DNA of the CDR3: TGTGCCAGCAAGGGGCAGGGGCCCAATTTCTCTGGAAACACCATATATTTT.